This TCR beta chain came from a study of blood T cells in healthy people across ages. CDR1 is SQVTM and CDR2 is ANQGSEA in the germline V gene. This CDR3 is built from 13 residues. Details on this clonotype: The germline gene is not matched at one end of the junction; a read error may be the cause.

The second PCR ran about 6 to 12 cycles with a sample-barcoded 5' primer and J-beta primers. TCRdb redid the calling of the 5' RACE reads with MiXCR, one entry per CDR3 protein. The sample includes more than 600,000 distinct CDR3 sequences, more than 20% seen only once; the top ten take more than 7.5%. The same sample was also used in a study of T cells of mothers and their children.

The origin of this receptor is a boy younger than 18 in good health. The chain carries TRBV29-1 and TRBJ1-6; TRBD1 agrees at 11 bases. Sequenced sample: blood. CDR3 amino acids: CSVRDRGGSPLYF. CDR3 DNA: TGCAGCGTTCGGGACAGGGGGGGGTCACCCCTCTACTTT.